This T cell receptor beta chain was observed in a study of Tregs in tolerant kidney transplant recipients. Comment on this clone: What it binds is unknown.

Germline-derived CDR1 and CDR2 are SGHTA and FQGNSA. The V gene lost 3 bases and the J gene lost 2 bases, with 7 bases spanning the gap. The CDR3 length is 13 residues. Unstimulated regulatory T cells (CD4+CD25+CD127-), CD4+CD25- non-regulatory cells, CD4 and CD8 cells were FACS-sorted from thawed PBMCs. The repertoire was sequenced with immunoSEQ multiplex PCR; TCRdb's copy has only in-frame clones and lacks some. The table shows around 230,000 clones, with roughly 84% occurring only once. Study-wide results and caveats: Validation in larger populations is needed because few patients were studied.

The V and J genes are TRBV7-2 and TRBJ1-1, with TRBD1 as a possible D gene (5 bases). Sequencing used CD4+ T cells from blood. The sequence came from a human donor in good health. The DNA for the CDR3 is TGTGCCAGCAGCTTTACAGGTAACACTGAAGCTTTCTTT. Residues: CASSFTGNTEAFF.